What follows describes a single T cell receptor (beta chain). The entry originates in a study of blood T cell repertoires in COVID-19. The method was immunoSEQ multiplex PCR; TCRdb's version includes in-frame clones alone and lacks a portion of them. The sample has roughly 250,000 clones; about 83% are singletons. The germline V gene has CDR1 LGHDT and CDR2 YNNKEL (reference sequence). Trimming removed 5 bases from V and 6 bases from J, with 12 bases in between. This CDR3 spans 13 amino acids. This clonotype was sampled from a man aged 50 to 60 with acute or convalescent COVID-19. Material for sequencing was peripheral blood. This chain connects TRBV3-1 (or the pseudogene TRBV3-2) to TRBJ2-3, with D possibly being TRBD1 (5 bases). The CDR3 here is CASSLTQGDTQYF. In DNA, the CDR3 is TGTGCCAGCAGCTTAACTCAGGGTGATACGCAGTATTTT.